The sequence of this TCR beta chain was determined in a study of CD8+ T cells in alopecia areata. Study overall: Tofacitinib administration to treated patients was oral, at 5 to 10 mg twice daily. Severity of treated patients was scored by affected scalp percentage. General study results and limits: Sequenced scalp T cells also include alphabeta T cells resident in normal skin.

Treatment reported: oral pan-JAK inhibitor, 5-10 mg twice daily. CDR1 SGHDN and CDR2 FVKESK come from the germline V gene. The trim removed 4 bases at V and 0 bases at J, leaving 7 bases unmatched. The CDR3 length is 16 residues. Once RNA had been extracted, it was reverse transcribed into cDNA to act as the sequencing template. The table came from immunoSEQ multiplex PCR; TCRdb's copy has only in-frame clones and leaves some out. The repertoire consists of a few hundred thousand clones, with around 57% occurring once and the leading ten covering about 1.4%. Remarks on this clone: Its matching antigen is unknown.

This receptor was taken from a human donor with alopecia areata. This sequence joins TRBV14 and TRBJ2-3, with 7 nucleotides matching TRBD2. The sequencing here drew on CD4+ T cells sorted from blood, taken at week 4, from a patient treated with tofacitinib. The CDR3 DNA is TGTGCCAGCAGCCCCTGGGGGGGTACTAGCACAGATACGCAGTATTTT. Its protein product is CASSPWGGTSTDTQYF.